Listed here are 26 T cell receptor beta chains from one sample, sequenced in a study of T-cell reconstitution after alpha-beta-depleted transplantation in children. Unique molecular identifiers were built into the TCRbeta library. One entry per CDR3 protein results from TCRdb running MiXCR on the PCR reads. Counted here are some 110,000 distinct CDR3 sequences, about 9.3% occurring once; the ten biggest clones make up around 34%. Sequencing used PBMCs, obtained before TCRalphabeta/CD19-depleted stem cell transplant. The receptors were gathered from a boy aged 2 to 10 with acute lymphoblastic leukemia, due to receive a stem cell transplant.

This clonotype was recorded many times. The gene calls are TRBV6-5 and TRBJ2-7; TRBD1 matches 7 bases. The CDR3 has 12 residues. The germline gives CDR1 MNHEY, CDR2 SVGAGI. V dropped 4 bases and J dropped 12; count of bases not matched to a gene: 9. CDR3 residues: CASSFQQGTMYF. CDR3 sequence (DNA): TGTGCCAGCAGTTTCCAACAGGGGACCATGTACTTC.

The chain has TRBV7-3 and TRBJ1-1, with 7 nucleotides matching TRBD1. This CDR3 comprises 13 residues. CDR1 is SGHTA and CDR2 is FQGTGA in the germline V gene. Trimming cost V 6 bases and J 10 bases; bases outside gene matches: 11. CDR3 region: CASSPGPNRGAFF. The CDR3 bases are TGTGCCAGCAGTCCGGGACCTAACAGGGGAGCTTTCTTT.

The chain employs TRBV7-9 and TRBJ2-1; a possible D gene is TRBD2 (5 bases). Germline V gene data show CDR1 as SEHNR and CDR2 as FQNEAQ (reference sequence). This CDR3 has 16 residues. V was clipped by 5 bases and J by 4 bases, with 18 bases between them. For the CDR3, the DNA is TGTGCCAGCAGCCCATTTTACGGGGTGGGGTACAATGAGCAGTTCTTC. Amino acid sequence: CASSPFYGVGYNEQFF.

This sequence joins TRBV29-1 and TRBJ2-1, with D possibly being TRBD1 (6 bases). Trimming took 4 bases from V and 4 from J, leaving 8 bases between them. The CDR3 is made up of 12 amino acids. CDR1 is SQVTM, CDR2 ANQGSEA, per germline. CDR3 sequence (DNA): TGCAGCGTTGTGACAGGTTACAATGAGCAGTTCTTC. Its translation is CSVVTGYNEQFF.

There are a few counts of this clonotype. The J gene is TRBJ2-4, the V gene TRBV20-1; 10 bases agree with TRBD1. CDR1 and CDR2 from the germline V gene are DFQATT and SNEGSKA (reference sequence). This CDR3 region has 16 residues. Unmatched junction bases numbered 8, after V lost 5 bases and J lost 1 base. The CDR3 DNA sequence: TGCAGTGCTGAAGATCGACAGGGGGCGGCCAAAAACATTCAGTACTTC. Protein: CSAEDRQGAAKNIQYF.

As concerns this clonotype: The final CDR3 position lacks the conserved phenylalanine or tryptophan, pointing to a likely read error. The V and J genes are TRBV7-9 and TRBJ1-4; 8 bases agree with TRBD1. The CDR3 consists of 15 residues. The germline V gene has CDR1 SEHNR and CDR2 FQNEAQ (reference sequence). With 3 bases clipped from V and 3 bases from J, the junction kept 3 bases outside the gene matches. CDR3 nucleotides: TGTGCCAGCAGCTTCACACAGGGGGCTAATGAAAAACTGTTTTCT. It encodes CASSFTQGANEKLFS.

V and J are TRBV27 and TRBJ1-1, with TRBD1 as a possible D gene (6 bases). The germline V gene encodes CDR1 MNHEY and CDR2 SMNVEV (reference sequence). CDR3 length: 15 amino acids. Trimming removed 4 bases at V and 4 bases at J, with 16 bases between. Here the CDR3 DNA reads TGTGCCAGCAGTTCCCTCCATACAGGGCCCACTGAAGCTTTCTTT. Amino acids: CASSSLHTGPTEAFF.

In its sample, this clonotype was seen many times. The genes are TRBV12-3 or TRBV12-4 and TRBJ2-5; 10 bases map to TRBD2. J gave up 5 bases and V 0 bases, and 3 bases lay outside the gene matches. The CDR3 totals 15 residues. This chain's CDR3 is CASSLALAGSETQYF. The CDR3, as DNA: TGTGCCAGCAGTTTAGCACTAGCGGGATCCGAGACCCAGTACTTC.

V is TRBV5-1 and J is TRBJ1-3, with a possible D match to TRBD1 (5 bases). This CDR3 comprises 16 residues. V was pared by 1 base and J by 2 bases, with 13 bases between. The germline gives CDR1 SGHRS, CDR2 YFSETQ. The CDR3 region has the DNA TGCGCCAGCAGCTTGTGGGGGACCGAAACTGGAAACACCATATATTTT. Residues: CASSLWGTETGNTIYF.

This rearrangement joins TRBV20-1 to TRBJ2-3, with TRBD2 identical over 7 bases. In germline, CDR1 is DFQATT, CDR2 SNEGSKA (reference sequence). Losses at the gene ends were 5 bases for V and 1 base for J; bases not matched to a gene: 6. The CDR3 is 14 residues long. The CDR3 region has the DNA TGCAGTGCTTCCCTGGGGGGGGGCACAGATACGCAGTATTTT. It translates to CSASLGGGTDTQYF.

This clonotype came up many times. The gene calls are TRBV20-1 and TRBJ2-7; 9 bases line up with TRBD2. Germline V gives CDR1 DFQATT, CDR2 SNEGSKA (reference sequence). There are 13 residues in the CDR3. Germline trimming cut 5 bases from V and 3 bases from J; bases unmatched to any gene: 5. CDR3 nucleotides: TGCAGTGCTGCGGGACTAGCTTTCTACGAGCAGTACTTC. Translated: CSAAGLAFYEQYF.

The table lists this clonotype with many counts. The chain combines TRBV7-2 with TRBJ2-3; no clear D. The germline V gene encodes CDR1 SGHTA and CDR2 FQGNSA. Trimming stripped 1 base from V and 0 bases from J, with 8 bases between. This CDR3 spans 15 amino acids. In DNA form, the CDR3 reads TGTGCCAGCAGCTTAGAAGGGCGTAGCACAGATACGCAGTATTTT. Translating it yields CASSLEGRSTDTQYF.

With regard to this clonotype: The junction does not match germline at one end; this may be a read error. This rearrangement joins TRBV20-1 to TRBJ2-3; 8 bases agree with TRBD1. The CDR3 has 10 residues. Germline V gives CDR1 DFQATT, CDR2 SNEGSKA (reference sequence). CDR3 loop: CSAESGTGHF. The CDR3 DNA reads as TGCAGTGCAGAGTCCGGGACAGGACATTTT.

The genes are TRBV20-1 and TRBJ1-4; D may be TRBD1 (5 bases). This CDR3 has 18 amino acids. Looked up from germline, CDR1 is DFQATT and CDR2 is SNEGSKA (reference sequence). Trimming stripped 2 bases from V and 2 bases from J, with 21 bases between. The CDR3 is CSARNPNSGRRTNEKLFF. The CDR3 coding sequence is TGCAGTGCTAGAAATCCGAATTCAGGGCGGAGGACTAATGAAAAACTGTTTTTT.

This clonotype was detected a few times. The J gene is TRBJ1-6, the V gene TRBV20-1; no clear D gene. Trimming stripped 3 bases from V and 6 bases from J, with 12 bases between. CDR1 DFQATT and CDR2 SNEGSKA come from the germline V gene (reference sequence). This CDR3 spans 14 amino acids. DNA of the CDR3: TGCAGTGCTAGCGGTCGGCAGTTTAATTCACCCCTCCACTTT. Translating gives CSASGRQFNSPLHF.

This clonotype was detected many times. The rearrangement links TRBV12-3 or TRBV12-4 to TRBJ2-3; D gene unclear. V gave up 5 bases and J gave up 6 bases, with 6 bases separating them. This CDR3 spans 11 amino acids. The CDR3 DNA reads TGTGCCAGCAGTCGCGCTGATACGCAGTATTTT. The encoded protein is CASSRADTQYF.

The V and J genes are TRBV6-5 and TRBJ2-7; tentatively, D is TRBD1 (6 bases). The CDR3 covers 13 residues. Trimming removed 4 bases at V and 6 bases at J, with 13 bases between. Germline V gene lookup returns CDR1 MNHEY and CDR2 SVGAGI. CDR3 loop: CASSFPTGCEQYF. Written as DNA, the CDR3 is TGTGCCAGCAGTTTCCCCACAGGGTGCGAGCAGTACTTC.

This clonotype was counted only a few times. J is TRBJ2-5 and V is TRBV29-1; D not certain. The V and J ends lost 2 bases and 5 bases respectively, with 9 bases between them. There are 12 residues in the CDR3. Per the germline V gene, CDR1 is SQVTM and CDR2 is ANQGSEA. CDR3 coding DNA: TGCAGCGTTGAATTCTCGGAGGAGACCCAGTACTTC. It is translated as CSVEFSEETQYF.

The chain is built from TRBV30 and TRBJ2-7; a weak D match, TRBD1 (5 bases). Germline-derived CDR1 and CDR2 are GTSNPN and SVGIG (reference sequence). With 3 bases removed from V and 0 bases from J, the gap between germline ends came to 12 bases. The CDR3 is 14 residues long. The CDR3 protein is CAWSRSRASYEQYF. Here the CDR3 DNA reads TGTGCCTGGAGCCGAAGCAGGGCCTCCTACGAGCAGTACTTC.

The rearrangement links TRBV2 to TRBJ1-2; D is ambiguous. Germline V gives CDR1 SNHLY, CDR2 FYNNEI. The CDR3 sequence is 13 residues long. Between the trimmed V and J ends, which lost 7 bases and 3 bases, there was a span of 12 bases. The CDR3 sequence is CASTEGRYYGYTF. CDR3 sequence (DNA): TGTGCCAGCACCGAGGGCCGATACTATGGCTACACCTTC.

This chain joins TRBV20-1 and TRBJ1-4, with no clear D. V was pared by 0 bases and J by 6 bases, with 17 bases between. The CDR3 extends over 16 amino acids. CDR1 and CDR2 from the germline V gene are DFQATT and SNEGSKA (reference sequence). CDR3 in DNA: TGCAGTGCTAGAGATCTTGCGGCTCCTGGGCATGAAAAACTGTTTTTT. Translating gives CSARDLAAPGHEKLFF.

The rearrangement links TRBV5-1 to TRBJ1-1; D perhaps matches TRBD1 (5 bases). The CDR3 consists of 14 residues. Trimming took off 0 bases at V and 6 bases at J, with 12 bases between the two ends. CDR1 is SGHRS, CDR2 YFSETQ, per germline. The CDR3 DNA sequence: TGCGCCAGCAGCTTGGTGGCAGGGCGGCCTGAAGCTTTCTTT. Protein sequence: CASSLVAGRPEAFF.

V usage is TRBV3-1 and J usage is TRBJ2-1, with TRBD2 identical over 11 bases. From germline, CDR1 is LGHDT and CDR2 YNNKEL (reference sequence). The CDR3 is made up of 16 amino acids. The V segment lost 1 base and the J segment 7 bases; nucleotides outside the gene matches: 6. As DNA, the CDR3 is TGTGCCAGCAGCCAAGGGTATAGCGGGAGGGGGAATGAGCAGTTCTTC. Encoded protein: CASSQGYSGRGNEQFF.

In this sample, this clonotype turned up many times. This rearrangement joins TRBV5-1 to TRBJ2-1, with D perhaps TRBD2 (5 bases). Trimming pared 0 bases from V and 8 bases from J, leaving 18 bases between. The CDR3 is 16 amino acids. Germline-derived CDR1 and CDR2 are SGHRS and YFSETQ. In DNA form, the CDR3 reads TGCGCCAGCAGCTTGGGCCCACCTGGGAGCACCCATGAGCAGTTCTTC. Encoded protein: CASSLGPPGSTHEQFF. The whole variable domain, filled in from reference TRBV5-1 and TRBJ2-1, reads KAGVTQTPRYLIKTRGQQVTLSCSPISGHRSVSWYQQTPGQGLQFLFEYFSETQRNKGNFPGRFSGRQFSNSRSEMNVSTLELGDSALYLCASSLGPPGSTHEQFFGPGTRLTVL.

This clonotype appeared many times. CDR3 amino acids: CASSQETASGRWQETQYF. The CDR3 DNA is TGTGCCAGCAGCCAAGAGACGGCTAGCGGGAGGTGGCAAGAGACCCAGTACTTC. The J gene is TRBJ2-5, the V gene TRBV3-1; 11 bases are a match to TRBD2. Germline V gives CDR1 LGHDT, CDR2 YNNKEL (reference sequence). The CDR3 length is 18 residues. V was pared by 0 bases and J by 2 bases, with 8 bases of the junction left unmatched.

This clonotype was found a few times. The chain uses TRBV5-5 and TRBJ1-5; TRBD1 matches at 7 bases. The CDR3 has 15 amino acids. Germline V CDR1 and CDR2: SGHKS, YYEKEE (reference sequence). With 4 bases clipped from V and 7 bases from J, the junction kept 11 bases outside the gene matches. CDR3 sequence reads: CASSATTGQDQPQHF. The CDR3 DNA is TGTGCCAGCAGCGCCACGACAGGGCAGGACCAGCCCCAGCATTTT.